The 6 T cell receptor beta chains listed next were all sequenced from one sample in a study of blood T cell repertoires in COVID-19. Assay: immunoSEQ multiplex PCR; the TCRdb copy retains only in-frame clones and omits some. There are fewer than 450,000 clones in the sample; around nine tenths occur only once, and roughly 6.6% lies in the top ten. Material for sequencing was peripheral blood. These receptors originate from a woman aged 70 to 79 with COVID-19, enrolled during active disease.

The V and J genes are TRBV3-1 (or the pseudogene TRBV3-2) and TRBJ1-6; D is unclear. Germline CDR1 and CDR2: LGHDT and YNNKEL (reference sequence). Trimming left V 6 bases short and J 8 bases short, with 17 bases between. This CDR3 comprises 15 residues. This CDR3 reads CASSQNAGRDSPLHF. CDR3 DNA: TGTGCCAGCAGTCAAAACGCGGGGAGGGATTCACCCCTCCACTTT.

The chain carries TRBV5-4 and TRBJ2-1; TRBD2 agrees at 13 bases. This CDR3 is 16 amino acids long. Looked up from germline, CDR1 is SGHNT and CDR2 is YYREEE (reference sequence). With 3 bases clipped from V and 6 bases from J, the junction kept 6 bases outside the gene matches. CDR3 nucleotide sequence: TGTGCCAGCAGCTCCCCGGGACTAGCGGGGACCAATGAGCAGTTCTTC. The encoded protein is CASSSPGLAGTNEQFF.

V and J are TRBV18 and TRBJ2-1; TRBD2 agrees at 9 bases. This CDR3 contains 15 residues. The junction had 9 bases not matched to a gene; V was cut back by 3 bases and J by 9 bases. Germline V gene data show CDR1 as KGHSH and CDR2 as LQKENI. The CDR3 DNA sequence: TGTGCCAGCTCACCCGCAGCGGGGGGCGGGGGTGAGCAGTTCTTC. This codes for CASSPAAGGGGEQFF.

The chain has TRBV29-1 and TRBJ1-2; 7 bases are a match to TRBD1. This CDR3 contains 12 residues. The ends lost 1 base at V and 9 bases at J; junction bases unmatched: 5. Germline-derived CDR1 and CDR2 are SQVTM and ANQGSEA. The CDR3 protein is CSVEAQGGSYTF. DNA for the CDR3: TGCAGCGTTGAAGCCCAGGGGGGTAGCTACACCTTC.

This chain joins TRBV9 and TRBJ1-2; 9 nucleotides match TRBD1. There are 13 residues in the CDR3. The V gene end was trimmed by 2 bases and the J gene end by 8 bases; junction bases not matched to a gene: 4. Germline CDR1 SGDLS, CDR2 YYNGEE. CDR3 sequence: CASSVGQGRGYTF. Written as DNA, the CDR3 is TGTGCCAGCAGCGTCGGACAGGGGAGGGGCTACACCTTC. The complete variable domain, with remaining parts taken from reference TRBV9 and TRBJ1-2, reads DSGVTQTPKHLITATGQRVTLRCSPRSGDLSVYWYQQSLDQGLQFLIQYYNGEERAKGNILERFSAQQFPDLHSELNLSSLELGDSALYFCASSVGQGRGYTFGSGTRLTVV.

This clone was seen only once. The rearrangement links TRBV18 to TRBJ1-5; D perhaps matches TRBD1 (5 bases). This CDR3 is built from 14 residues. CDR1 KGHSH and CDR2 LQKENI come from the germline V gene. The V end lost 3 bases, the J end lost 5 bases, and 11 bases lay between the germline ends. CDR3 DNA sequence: TGTGCCAGCTCACCCGGGCAGGGATATCAGCCCCAGCATTTT. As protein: CASSPGQGYQPQHF.